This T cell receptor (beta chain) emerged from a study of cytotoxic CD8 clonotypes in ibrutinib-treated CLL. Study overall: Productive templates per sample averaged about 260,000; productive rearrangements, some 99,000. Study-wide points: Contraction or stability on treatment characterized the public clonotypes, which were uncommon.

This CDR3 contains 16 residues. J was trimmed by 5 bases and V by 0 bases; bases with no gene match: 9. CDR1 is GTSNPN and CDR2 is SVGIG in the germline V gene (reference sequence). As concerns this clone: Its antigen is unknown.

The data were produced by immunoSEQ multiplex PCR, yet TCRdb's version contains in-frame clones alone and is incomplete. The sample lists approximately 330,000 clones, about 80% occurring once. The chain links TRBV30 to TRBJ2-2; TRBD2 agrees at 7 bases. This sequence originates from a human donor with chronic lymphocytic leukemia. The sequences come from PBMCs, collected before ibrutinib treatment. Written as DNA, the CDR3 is TGTGCCTGGAGTGTATTTGCGGGAGCTTTAACCGGGGAGCTGTTTTTT. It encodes CAWSVFAGALTGELFF. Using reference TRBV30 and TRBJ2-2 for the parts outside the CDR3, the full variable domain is SQTIHQWPATLVQPVGSPLSLECTVEGTSNPNLYWYRQAAGRGLQLLFYSVGIGQISSEVPQNLSASRPQDRQFILSSKKLLLSDSGFYLCAWSVFAGALTGELFFGEGSRLTVL.